The 6 T cell receptor beta chains reported below all come from one sample, sequenced in a study of prognosis after radiotherapy for stage I lung cancer. It was by two-round multiplex PCR that TCR beta CDR3 was amplified from genomic DNA. The first PCR round targeted every TRBV and TRBJ gene with specific primers. TCRdb passed the multiplex PCR reads through MiXCR, listing each CDR3 protein once. The profile shows fewer than 40,000 distinct CDR3 sequences, 25% to 40% of them singletons. The sample was PBMCs, taken before or after stereotactic body radiation therapy (not recorded which). These receptors were taken from a donor older than 45 with non-small cell lung cancer.

The rearrangement joins TRBV5-1 to TRBJ2-2; no clear D gene. CDR1 and CDR2 (germline): SGHRS, YFSETQ. The V end was cut by 1 base, the J end by 10 bases, with 8 bases between. The CDR3 has 12 amino acids. The CDR3 protein is CASSLLGVELFF. The CDR3 coding sequence is TGCGCCAGCAGCTTGTTGGGCGTGGAGCTGTTTTTT.

The rearrangement joins TRBV6-2 or TRBV6-3 to TRBJ1-5, with D maybe TRBD1 (6 bases). Per the germline V gene, CDR1 is MNHEY and CDR2 is SVGEGT. The CDR3 consists of 15 residues. V lost 4 bases to trimming and J lost 6 bases, with 16 bases between them. Here the CDR3 DNA reads TGTGCCAGCAGTTCAGGGACACGGGTCTTTCAGCCCCAGCATTTT. Encoded protein: CASSSGTRVFQPQHF.

Notes on this clonotype: Since a far larger clone is one base different, this is likely a read error. This chain joins TRBV6-6 and TRBJ1-2; D is possibly TRBD1 (6 bases). The CDR3 has 14 residues. Trimming took off 0 bases at V and 7 bases at J, with 12 bases between the two ends. Germline assignment: CDR1 MNHNY and CDR2 SVGAGI (reference sequence). CDR3 residues: CASSYSGQGSGYTF. CDR3 nucleotide sequence: TGTGCCAGCAGTTACTCGGGGCAGGGGTCTGGCTACACCTTC.

In this sample, this clonotype turned up many times. The chain couples TRBV11-2 to TRBJ2-2; 7 bases map to TRBD2. CDR1 and CDR2 (germline): SGHAT, FQNNGV. The CDR3 is 16 amino acids. Unmatched junction bases numbered 8, after V lost 1 base and J lost 6 bases. The CDR3 region has the DNA TGTGCCAGCAGCTTAGTTCCCGGGGGGAAGGCCGGGGAGCTGTTTTTT. This encodes CASSLVPGGKAGELFF.

The chain carries TRBV20-1 and TRBJ1-2; 7 bases agree with TRBD1. V shed 4 bases and J 11 bases; nucleotides not matched to a gene: 13. Germline V gene lookup returns CDR1 DFQATT and CDR2 SNEGSKA (reference sequence). This CDR3 contains 13 residues. The CDR3: CSATDGDSIGYTF. The CDR3, as DNA: TGCAGTGCTACAGATGGGGACAGTATTGGATACACCTTC.

This clonotype was picked up many times. The chain joins TRBV20-1 to TRBJ1-5, with unresolved D. Trimming shortened V by 4 bases and J by 9 bases, and 19 bases separated the two germline ends. Germline CDR1 is DFQATT and CDR2 is SNEGSKA (reference sequence). The CDR3 has 14 amino acids. CDR3 residues: CSAISGIPSAPQHF. The CDR3 DNA follows: TGCAGTGCTATATCCGGGATCCCTTCAGCGCCCCAGCATTTT.